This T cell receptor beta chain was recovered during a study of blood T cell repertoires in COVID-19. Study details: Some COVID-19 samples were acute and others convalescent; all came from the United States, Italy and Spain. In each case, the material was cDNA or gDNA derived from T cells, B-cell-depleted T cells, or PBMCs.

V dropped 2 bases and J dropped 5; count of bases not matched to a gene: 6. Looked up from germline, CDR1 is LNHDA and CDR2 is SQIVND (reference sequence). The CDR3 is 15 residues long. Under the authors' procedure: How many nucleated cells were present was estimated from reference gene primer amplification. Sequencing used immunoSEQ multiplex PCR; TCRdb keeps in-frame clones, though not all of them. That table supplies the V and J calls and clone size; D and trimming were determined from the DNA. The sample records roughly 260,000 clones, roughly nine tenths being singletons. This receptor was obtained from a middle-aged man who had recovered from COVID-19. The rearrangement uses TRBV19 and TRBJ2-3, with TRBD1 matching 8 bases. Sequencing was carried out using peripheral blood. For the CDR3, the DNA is TGTGCCAGTAGTATAAAGGGACAGGCGGTAGATACGCAGTATTTT. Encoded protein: CASSIKGQAVDTQYF.